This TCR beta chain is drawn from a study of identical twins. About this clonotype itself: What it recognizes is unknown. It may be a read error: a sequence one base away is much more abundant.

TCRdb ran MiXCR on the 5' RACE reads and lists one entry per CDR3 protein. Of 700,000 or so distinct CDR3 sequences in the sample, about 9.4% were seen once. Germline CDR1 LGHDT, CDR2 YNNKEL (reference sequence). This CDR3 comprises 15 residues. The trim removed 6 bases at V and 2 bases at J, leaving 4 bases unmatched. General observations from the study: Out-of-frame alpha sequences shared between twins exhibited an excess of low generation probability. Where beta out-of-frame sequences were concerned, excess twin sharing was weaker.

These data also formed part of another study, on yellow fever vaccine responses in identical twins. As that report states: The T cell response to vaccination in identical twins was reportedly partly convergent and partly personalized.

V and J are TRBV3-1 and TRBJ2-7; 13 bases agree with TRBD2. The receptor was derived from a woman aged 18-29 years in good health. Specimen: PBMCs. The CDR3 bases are TGTGCCAGCAGACAGGGACTAGCGGGAACCTACGAGCAGTACTTC. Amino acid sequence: CASRQGLAGTYEQYF.